Here is one T cell receptor beta chain with its context. Assayed TCR templates numbered about 90,000 for each sample. Only in-frame clones appear in the TCRdb table, and some are missing; sequencing was by immunoSEQ multiplex PCR. The top ten clones hold approximately 61% of a sample with several thousand clones, 55% to 75% of them seen once. This sample was included in a study of siplizumab effects on memory and regulatory T cells. Germline values: CDR1 SGHVS, CDR2 FNYEAQ. This CDR3 comprises 15 residues. The V end lost 1 base, the J end lost 0 bases, and 7 bases lay between the germline ends. Sequenced input: effector memory CD8+ T cells sorted from blood. Described subset: unstimulated CD8+ effector memory T cells. The chain joins TRBV7-6 to TRBJ2-1; D not resolved. The receptor's source is a human donor in good health. CDR3 coding DNA: TGTGCCAGCAGCTTAGAGGCGGTCTCCTACAATGAGCAGTTCTTC. Its protein product is CASSLEAVSYNEQFF.